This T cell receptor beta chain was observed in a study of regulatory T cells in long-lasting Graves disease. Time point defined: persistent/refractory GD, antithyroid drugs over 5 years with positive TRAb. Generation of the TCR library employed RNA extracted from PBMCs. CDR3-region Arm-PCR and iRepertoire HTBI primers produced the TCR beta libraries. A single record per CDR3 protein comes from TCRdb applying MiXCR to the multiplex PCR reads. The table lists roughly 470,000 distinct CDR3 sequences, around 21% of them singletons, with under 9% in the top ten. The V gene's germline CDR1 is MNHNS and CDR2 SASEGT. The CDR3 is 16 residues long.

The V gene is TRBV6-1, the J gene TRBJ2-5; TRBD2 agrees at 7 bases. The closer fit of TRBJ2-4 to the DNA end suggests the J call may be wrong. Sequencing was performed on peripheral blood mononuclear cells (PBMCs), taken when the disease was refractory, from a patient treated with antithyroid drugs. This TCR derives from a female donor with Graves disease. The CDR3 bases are TGTGCCAGCAGTGCGGGGAGGGTCGAAGCCAAAAACATTCAGTACTTC. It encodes CASSAGRVEAKNIQYF.